The rows below give T cell receptor beta chains drawn from one sample of a study of spatial heterogeneity in lung cancer. TCRdb reanalysed the 5' RACE reads using MiXCR and keeps one entry per CDR3 protein. The table lists over 50,000 distinct CDR3 sequences, around 6% of them singletons. The sample was PBMCs, taken at surgery. The source of these receptors is a female donor with early-stage non-small cell lung cancer. Each CDR3 is given with its conserved first and last residue. A D gene is named only where the DNA matches it firmly. Not every row has a clone size; where given, it reads once, few, many or a size class.

size	D	V	J	DNA	CDR3
medium-sized	TRBD2	TRBV10-3	TRBJ2-5	TGTGCCACCCAGATAGGGACTAGCGGACAAGAGACCCAGTACTTC	CATQIGTSGQETQYF
NA	TRBD1	TRBV20-1	TRBJ1-4	TGCAGTGCTCGACAGGGCGGAGGGATCGAAAAACTGTTTTTT	CSARQGGGIEKLFF
many	TRBD1	TRBV4-2	TRBJ1-2	TGTGCCAGCAGCCCCGGACAGGGGGCGAGTGGCTACACCTTC	CASSPGQGASGYTF
many	NA	TRBV3-1	TRBJ2-2	TGTGCCAGCAGCGAGGGTCGTAGGGACACCGGGGAGCTGTTTTTT	CASSEGRRDTGELFF
NA	NA	TRBV7-3	TRBJ1-3	TGTGCCAGCAGCTTAACGGGACCCGGAAACACCATATATTTT	CASSLTGPGNTIYF
few	TRBD2	TRBV20-1	TRBJ2-3	TGCAGTGCTAGTGGCGGCACGGCGGGAGGGCCAGATATGCAGTATTTT	CSASGGTAGGPDMQYF
many	NA	TRBV20-1	TRBJ2-7	TGCAGTGCTAGTTTAGGGCAGGGGGGCTACGAGCAGTACTTC	CSASLGQGGYEQYF
many	NA	TRBV9	TRBJ1-2	TGTGCCAGCAGCGTACAGGGAAGCTATGGCTACACCTTC	CASSVQGSYGYTF
many	NA	TRBV10-3	TRBJ2-2	TGTGCCATCAGTGGCGACAGGGAGGTTGGCGGGGAGCTGTTTTTT	CAISGDREVGGELFF
NA	NA	TRBV5-1	TRBJ2-7	TGCGCCAGCAGCTTGCAGCCTCAGGGTTCCGCGGAGCAGTACTTC	CASSLQPQGSAEQYF
few	TRBD1	TRBV12-3/TRBV12-4	TRBJ1-3	TGTGCCAGCAGCTCAGGGGGGCGCGCGACCATATATTTT	CASSSGGRATIYF
many	TRBD1	TRBV7-3	TRBJ1-1	TGTGCCAGCAGCTCCACCCCGACAGGGGGAACTGAAGCTTTCTTT	CASSSTPTGGTEAFF
many	NA	TRBV2	TRBJ2-5	TGTGCCAGCAAAGGGGGGGGCAGCCTCAACATCCACCGGCACCAAGAGACCCAGTACTTC	CASKGGGSLNIHRHQETQYF